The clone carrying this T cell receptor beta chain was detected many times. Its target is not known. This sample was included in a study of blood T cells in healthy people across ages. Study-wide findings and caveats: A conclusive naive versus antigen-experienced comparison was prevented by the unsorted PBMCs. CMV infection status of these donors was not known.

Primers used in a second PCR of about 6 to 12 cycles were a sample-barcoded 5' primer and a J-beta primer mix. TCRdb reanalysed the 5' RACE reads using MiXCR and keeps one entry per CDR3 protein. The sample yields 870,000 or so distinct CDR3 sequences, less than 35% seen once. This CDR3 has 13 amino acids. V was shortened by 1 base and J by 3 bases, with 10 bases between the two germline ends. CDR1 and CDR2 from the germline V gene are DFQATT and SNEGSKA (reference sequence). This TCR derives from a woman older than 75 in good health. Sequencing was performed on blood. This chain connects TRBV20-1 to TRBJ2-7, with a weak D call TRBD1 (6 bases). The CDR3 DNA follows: TGCAGTGCTAGAGCAGACAGGAACTACGAGCAGTACTTC. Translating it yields CSARADRNYEQYF.